This TCR beta chain appears in the sequencing data of a study of Graves' ophthalmopathy and Graves' hyperthyroidism. Trimming stripped 0 bases from V and 6 bases from J, with 14 bases between. The CDR3 has 15 residues. Germline assignment: CDR1 MNHEY and CDR2 SMNVEV (reference sequence). General study findings and limits: Both a roughly 70% sensitivity and a roughly 72% specificity characterized the model's predictions of ophthalmopathy progression. In blood appeared most of the expanded thyroid clonotypes whose frequency exceeded 0.001.

RNA transcripts yielded amplified TCR beta CDR3 regions. After a first-round RT-PCR with HTBI primers, a second-round multiplex PCR was run. One entry per CDR3 protein, called by TCRdb with MiXCR from the multiplex PCR reads. The table lists a few hundred thousand distinct CDR3 sequences, under 45% of them singletons, with over 3.5% in the top ten. The table lists this clonotype with many counts. Its target is not known. What was sequenced was peripheral blood or thyroid tissue (not recorded which). This receptor was identified in an adult man with Graves' hyperthyroidism. This sequence joins TRBV27 and TRBJ1-1; D perhaps matches TRBD1 (5 bases). The CDR3 nucleotides read TGTGCCAGCAGTTTATCAGGGACCGGCCGCCCTGAAGCTTTCTTT. Translation: CASSLSGTGRPEAFF.